Shown below are 12 T cell receptor beta chains from a single sample sequenced in a study of blood T cell repertoires in COVID-19 (dated by TCRdb to 2020 to 2022). The protocol used for the library was the immunoSEQ multiplex PCR assay. In TCRdb, the immuneACCESS table is reduced to in-frame sequences with V and J assigned. These tables do not hold every clone; where another copy was compared, an unresolved V gene accounts for under half, and the others remain unexplained. For this sample the table gives about 50,000 clones, of which more than 70% were detected only once. The ten largest make up roughly 14% of the sample. Sequencing was performed on peripheral blood. The origin of the receptors is a human donor in a cohort sampled during active COVID-19.

This rearrangement joins TRBV6-6 to TRBJ1-5; D perhaps matches TRBD1 (5 bases). This CDR3 spans 16 amino acids. Germline loops: CDR1 MNHNY, CDR2 SVGAGI (reference sequence). V lost 5 bases to trimming and J lost 1 base, with 15 bases between them. CDR3 region: CASSPGAGRSNQPQHF. The CDR3 DNA follows: TGTGCCAGCAGTCCTGGGGCAGGCCGCAGCAATCAGCCCCAGCATTTT.

This chain links TRBV4-2 with TRBJ2-1; 7 bases are a match to TRBD2. V shed 0 bases and J 0 bases; nucleotides not matched to a gene: 5. The CDR3 covers 17 residues. In germline, CDR1 is LGHNA, CDR2 YNFKEQ. The CDR3, as DNA: TGTGCCAGCAGCCAAGATCCTCGCGGGAGCTCCTACAATGAGCAGTTCTTC. Translation: CASSQDPRGSSYNEQFF.

V gene TRBV5-5 combines with J gene TRBJ2-1; 12 nucleotides line up with TRBD2. Looked up from germline, CDR1 is SGHKS and CDR2 is YYEKEE (reference sequence). V lost 1 base to trimming and J lost 8 bases; unmatched junction nucleotides: 4. This CDR3 spans 15 amino acids. The CDR3 is CASSLWTSGIDEQFF. In nucleotides, the CDR3 is TGTGCCAGCAGCTTGTGGACTAGCGGGATCGATGAGCAGTTCTTC.

The rearrangement uses TRBV6-5 and TRBJ2-7; D unclear. The V gene's germline CDR1 is MNHEY and CDR2 SVGAGI. V gave up 0 bases and J gave up 2 bases, with 8 bases separating them. The CDR3 extends over 14 amino acids. CDR3 bases: TGTGCCAGCAGTTACTCGGTTCTACCCTACGAGCAGTACTTC. The encoded protein is CASSYSVLPYEQYF.

V is TRBV20-1 and J is TRBJ2-3, with 7 bases matching TRBD1. The CDR3 sequence is 14 residues long. Germline-derived CDR1 and CDR2 are DFQATT and SNEGSKA (reference sequence). The V gene end was trimmed by 5 bases and the J gene end by 4 bases; junction bases not matched to a gene: 9. The CDR3 sequence: CSAGGYRGADTQYF. CDR3 DNA: TGCAGTGCTGGTGGGTACAGGGGTGCAGATACGCAGTATTTT.

The genes are TRBV19 and TRBJ2-7, with a weak D call TRBD1 (6 bases). The germline gives CDR1 LNHDA, CDR2 SQIVND (reference sequence). This CDR3 is built from 13 residues. The V and J ends lost 5 bases and 3 bases respectively, with 11 bases between them. The CDR3 sequence is CASSDTGSYEQYF. The DNA for the CDR3 is TGTGCCAGTAGTGATACAGGGAGCTACGAGCAGTACTTC.

CDR3 in amino acids: CASGLTGKGSNQPQHF. The CDR3 nucleotides read TGTGCTAGTGGCCTGACAGGGAAGGGGAGCAATCAGCCCCAGCATTTT. This rearrangement joins TRBV12-5 to TRBJ1-5; 7 bases align to TRBD1. V dropped 6 bases and J dropped 1; count of bases not matched to a gene: 9. The CDR3 contains 16 residues. Looked up from germline, CDR1 is LGHNT and CDR2 is FRNRAP. The entire variable domain, with the rest obtained from reference TRBV12-5 and TRBJ1-5, is as follows: DARVTQTPRHKVTEMGQEVTMRCQPILGHNTVFWYRQTMMQGLELLAYFRNRAPLDDSGMPKDRFSAEMPDATLATLKIQPSEPRDSAVYFCASGLTGKGSNQPQHFGDGTRLSIL.

This clone has a handful of counts. The V gene is TRBV7-2, the J gene TRBJ2-5; D perhaps matches TRBD1 (6 bases). Trimming removed 2 bases at V and 4 bases at J, with 17 bases between. Germline assignment: CDR1 SGHTA and CDR2 FQGNSA. This CDR3 spans 16 amino acids. The CDR3 spells CASSLMIGQGIETQYF. The CDR3 DNA follows: TGTGCCAGCAGCTTAATGATAGGGCAGGGGATAGAGACCCAGTACTTC.

The rearrangement links TRBV7-6 to TRBJ1-1; TRBD1 is a possible D gene (6 bases). The CDR3 consists of 16 residues. V lost 5 bases, J lost 1 base, and 17 bases lay in between. Germline CDR1 and CDR2: SGHVS and FNYEAQ. The DNA of the CDR3 is TGTGCCAGCAGCCCCGCCCATGGACAGTCGAACACTGAAGCTTTCTTT. Translation: CASSPAHGQSNTEAFF.

The chain joins TRBV5-6 to TRBJ2-3; TRBD2 might be the D (5 bases). V was trimmed by 1 base and J by 2 bases, leaving 8 bases between them. Germline values: CDR1 SGHDT, CDR2 YYEEEE. This CDR3 contains 14 residues. The CDR3 nucleotides are TGTGCCAGCAGCTTGCGTGGACTCACAGATACGCAGTATTTT. Its protein is CASSLRGLTDTQYF.

The rearrangement joins TRBV18 to TRBJ1-3; D uncertain. This CDR3 is built from 17 residues. V dropped 1 base and J dropped 6 bases, with 19 bases sitting between them. Per germline, CDR1 KGHSH and CDR2 LQKENI. The CDR3 is CASSPQWKRVNENTIYF. The DNA of the CDR3 is TGTGCCAGCTCACCACAATGGAAGAGGGTTAACGAAAACACCATATATTTT.

This clone has a handful of counts. The CDR3 here is CASSPLLFTSGNPDTQYF. In DNA, the CDR3 is TGCGCCAGCAGCCCTCTGCTTTTTACTAGCGGGAACCCAGATACGCAGTATTTT. This chain connects TRBV23-1 to TRBJ2-3, with 10 bases matching TRBD2. TRBV23-1 is annotated as an ORF whose role is uncertain. J lost 4 bases, V lost 6 bases, and 16 bases had no gene match. The CDR3 is 18 residues long.